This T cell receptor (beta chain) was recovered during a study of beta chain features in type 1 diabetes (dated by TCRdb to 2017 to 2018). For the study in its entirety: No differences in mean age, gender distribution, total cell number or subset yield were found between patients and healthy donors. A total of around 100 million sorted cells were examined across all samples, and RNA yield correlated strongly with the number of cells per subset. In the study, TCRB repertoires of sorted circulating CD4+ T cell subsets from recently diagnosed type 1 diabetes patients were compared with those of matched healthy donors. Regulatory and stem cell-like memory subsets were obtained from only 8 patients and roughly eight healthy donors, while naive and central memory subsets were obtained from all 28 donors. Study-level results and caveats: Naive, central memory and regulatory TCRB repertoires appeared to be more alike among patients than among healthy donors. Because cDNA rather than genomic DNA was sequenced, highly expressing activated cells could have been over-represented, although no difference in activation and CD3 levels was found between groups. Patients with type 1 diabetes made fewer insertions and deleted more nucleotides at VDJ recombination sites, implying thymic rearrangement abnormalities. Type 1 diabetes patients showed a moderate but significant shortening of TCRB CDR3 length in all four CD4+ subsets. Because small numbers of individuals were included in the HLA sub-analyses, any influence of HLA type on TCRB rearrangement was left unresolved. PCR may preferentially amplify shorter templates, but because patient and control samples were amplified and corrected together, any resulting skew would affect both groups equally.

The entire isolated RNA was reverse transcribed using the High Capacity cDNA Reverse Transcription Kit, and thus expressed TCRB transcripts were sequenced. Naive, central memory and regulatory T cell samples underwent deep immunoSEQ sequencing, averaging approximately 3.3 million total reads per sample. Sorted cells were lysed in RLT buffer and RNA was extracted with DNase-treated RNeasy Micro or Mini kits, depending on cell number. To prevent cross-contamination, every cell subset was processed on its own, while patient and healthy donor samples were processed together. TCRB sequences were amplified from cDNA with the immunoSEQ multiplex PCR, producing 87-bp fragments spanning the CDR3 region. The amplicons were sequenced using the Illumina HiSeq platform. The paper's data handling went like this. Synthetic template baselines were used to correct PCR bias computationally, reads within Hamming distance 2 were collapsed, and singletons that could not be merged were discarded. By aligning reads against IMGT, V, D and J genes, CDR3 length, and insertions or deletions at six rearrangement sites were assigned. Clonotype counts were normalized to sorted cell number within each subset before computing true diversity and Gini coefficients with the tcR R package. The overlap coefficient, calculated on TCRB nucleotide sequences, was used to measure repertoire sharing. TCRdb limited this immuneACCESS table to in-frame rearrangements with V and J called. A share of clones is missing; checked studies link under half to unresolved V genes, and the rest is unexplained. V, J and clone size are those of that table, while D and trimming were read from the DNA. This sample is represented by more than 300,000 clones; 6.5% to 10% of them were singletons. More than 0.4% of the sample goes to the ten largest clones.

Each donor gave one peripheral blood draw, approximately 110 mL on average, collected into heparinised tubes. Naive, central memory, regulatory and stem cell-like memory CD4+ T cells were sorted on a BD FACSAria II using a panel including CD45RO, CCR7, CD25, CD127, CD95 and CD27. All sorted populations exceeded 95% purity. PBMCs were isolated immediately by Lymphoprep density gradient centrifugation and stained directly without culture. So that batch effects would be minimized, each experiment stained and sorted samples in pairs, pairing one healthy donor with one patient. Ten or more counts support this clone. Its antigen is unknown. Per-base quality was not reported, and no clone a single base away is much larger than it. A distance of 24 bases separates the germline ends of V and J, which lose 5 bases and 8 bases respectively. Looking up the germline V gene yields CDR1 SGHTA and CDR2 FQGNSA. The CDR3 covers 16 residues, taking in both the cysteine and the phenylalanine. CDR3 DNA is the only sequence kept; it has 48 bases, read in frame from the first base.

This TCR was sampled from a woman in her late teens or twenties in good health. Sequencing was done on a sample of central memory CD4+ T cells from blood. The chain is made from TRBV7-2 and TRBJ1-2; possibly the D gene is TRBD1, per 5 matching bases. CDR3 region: CASSPGSGAAVRGYTF. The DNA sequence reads TGTGCCAGCAGCCCCGGGAGCGGGGCGGCGGTAAGAGGCTACACCTTC. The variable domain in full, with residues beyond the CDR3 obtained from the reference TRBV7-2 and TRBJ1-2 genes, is GAGVSQSPSNKVTEKGKDVELRCDPISGHTALYWYRQSLGQGLEFLIYFQGNSAPDKSGLPSDRFSAERTGGSVSTLTIQRTQQEDSAVYLCASSPGSGAAVRGYTFGSGTRLTVV.